This T cell receptor (beta chain) was profiled in a study of regulatory and conventional T cells in RAG deficiency. CDR3 size: 14 residues. Germline V gene lookup returns CDR1 SEHNR and CDR2 FQNEAQ (reference sequence). V was clipped by 5 bases and J by 4 bases; unmatched bases: 7. Libraries were prepared by immunoSEQ multiplex PCR; TCRdb keeps only in-frame clonotypes and omits some of them. Of fewer than 35,000 clones in the sample, around 89% were seen once. Overall study findings and caveats: Omenn patients showed >85% Treg-Tconv overlap and shorter CDR3 lengths.

A note on this clone: Antigen specificity is unknown.

The same specimen was also included in a second study, on regulatory T cells. That study reports: The primer mix had 52 TRBV and 13 TRBJ primers.

Material: CD8+ T cells sorted from blood. The sequence came from a human donor in good health. This chain joins TRBV7-9 and TRBJ2-5; TRBD2 matches at 7 bases. In nucleotides, the CDR3 is TGTGCCAGCAGCCCGCCAGCGGGAAGAGAGACCCAGTACTTC. Amino acids: CASSPPAGRETQYF.